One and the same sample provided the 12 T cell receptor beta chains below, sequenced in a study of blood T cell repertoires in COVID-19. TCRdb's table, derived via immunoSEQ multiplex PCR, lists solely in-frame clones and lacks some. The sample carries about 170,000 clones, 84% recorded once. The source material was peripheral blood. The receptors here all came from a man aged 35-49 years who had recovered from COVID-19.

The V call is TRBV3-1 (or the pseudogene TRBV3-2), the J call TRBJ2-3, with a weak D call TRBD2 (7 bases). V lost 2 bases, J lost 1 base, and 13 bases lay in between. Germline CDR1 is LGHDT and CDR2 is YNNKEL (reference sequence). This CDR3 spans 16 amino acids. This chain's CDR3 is CASSQKGEGGTDTQYF. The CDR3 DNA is TGTGCCAGCAGCCAAAAGGGGGAGGGCGGCACAGATACGCAGTATTTT.

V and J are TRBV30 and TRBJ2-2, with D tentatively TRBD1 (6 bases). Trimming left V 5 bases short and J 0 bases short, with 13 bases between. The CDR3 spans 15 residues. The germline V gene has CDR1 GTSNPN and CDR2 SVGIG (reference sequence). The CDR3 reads CAWDRDTPNTGELFF. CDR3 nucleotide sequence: TGTGCCTGGGACCGGGACACACCGAACACCGGGGAGCTGTTTTTT. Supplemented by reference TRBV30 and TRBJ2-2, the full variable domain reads SQTIHQWPATLVQPVGSPLSLECTVEGTSNPNLYWYRQAAGRGLQLLFYSVGIGQISSEVPQNLSASRPQDRQFILSSKKLLLSDSGFYLCAWDRDTPNTGELFFGEGSRLTVL.

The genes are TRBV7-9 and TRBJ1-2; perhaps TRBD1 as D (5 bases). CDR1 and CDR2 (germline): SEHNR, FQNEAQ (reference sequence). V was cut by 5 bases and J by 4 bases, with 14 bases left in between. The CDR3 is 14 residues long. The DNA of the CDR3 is TGTGCCAGCAGCGTCCAGGGCTCAAGCTATGGCTACACCTTC. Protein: CASSVQGSSYGYTF.

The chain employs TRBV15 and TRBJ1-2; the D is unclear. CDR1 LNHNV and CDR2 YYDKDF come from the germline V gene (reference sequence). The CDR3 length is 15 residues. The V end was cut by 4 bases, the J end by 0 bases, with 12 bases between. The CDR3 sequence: CATSMNRETNYGYTF. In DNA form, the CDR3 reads TGTGCCACCAGCATGAACAGAGAAACTAACTATGGCTACACCTTC.

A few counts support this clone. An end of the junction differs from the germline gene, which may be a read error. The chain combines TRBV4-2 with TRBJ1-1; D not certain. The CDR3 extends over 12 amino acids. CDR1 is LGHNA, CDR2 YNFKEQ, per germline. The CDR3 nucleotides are TGTGCCAGCAGCCAAGCCGGTCAGGAAGCCTCTTTT. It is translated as CASSQAGQEASF.

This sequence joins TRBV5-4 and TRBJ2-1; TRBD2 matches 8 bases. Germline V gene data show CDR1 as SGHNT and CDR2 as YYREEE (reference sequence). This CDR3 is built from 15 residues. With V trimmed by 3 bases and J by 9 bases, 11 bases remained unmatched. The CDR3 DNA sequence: TGTGCCAGCAGCTCGCTGGCGGGGGGTACAAGTGAGCAGTTCTTC. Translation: CASSSLAGGTSEQFF.

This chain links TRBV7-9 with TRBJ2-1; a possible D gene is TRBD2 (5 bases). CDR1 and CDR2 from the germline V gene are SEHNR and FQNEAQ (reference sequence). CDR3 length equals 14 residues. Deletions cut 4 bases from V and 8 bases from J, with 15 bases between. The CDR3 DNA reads TGTGCCAGCAGCTCCCCCACTAGTTTCGATGAGCAGTTCTTC. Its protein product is CASSSPTSFDEQFF.

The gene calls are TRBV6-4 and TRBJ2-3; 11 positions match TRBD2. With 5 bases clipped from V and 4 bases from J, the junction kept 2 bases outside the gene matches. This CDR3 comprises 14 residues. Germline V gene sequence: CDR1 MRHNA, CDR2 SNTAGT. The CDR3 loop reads CASSLTSGADTQYF. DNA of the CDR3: TGTGCCAGCAGTCTGACTAGCGGGGCAGATACGCAGTATTTT.

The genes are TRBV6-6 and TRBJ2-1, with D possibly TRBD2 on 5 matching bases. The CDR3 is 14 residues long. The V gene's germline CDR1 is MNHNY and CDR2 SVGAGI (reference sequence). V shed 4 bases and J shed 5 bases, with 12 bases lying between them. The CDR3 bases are TGTGCCAGCAGTTCCGAGGGCGTACACAATGAGCAGTTCTTC. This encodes CASSSEGVHNEQFF.

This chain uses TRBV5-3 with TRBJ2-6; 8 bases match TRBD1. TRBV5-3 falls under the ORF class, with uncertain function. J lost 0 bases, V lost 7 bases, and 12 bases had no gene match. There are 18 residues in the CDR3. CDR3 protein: CARVLDRGAFSGANVLTF. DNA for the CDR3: TGTGCCAGAGTGCTTGACAGGGGAGCCTTCTCTGGGGCCAACGTCCTGACTTTC.

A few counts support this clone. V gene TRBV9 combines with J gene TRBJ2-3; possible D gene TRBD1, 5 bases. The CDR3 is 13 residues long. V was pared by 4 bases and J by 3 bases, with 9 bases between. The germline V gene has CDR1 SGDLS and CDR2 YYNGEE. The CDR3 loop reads CASSSRATDTQYF. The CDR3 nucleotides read TGTGCCAGCAGCAGCAGGGCTACAGATACGCAGTATTTT.

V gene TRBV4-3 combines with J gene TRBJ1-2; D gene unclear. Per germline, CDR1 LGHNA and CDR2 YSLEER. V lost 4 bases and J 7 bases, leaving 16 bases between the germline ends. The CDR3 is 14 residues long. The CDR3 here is CASSPSEDGVGYTF. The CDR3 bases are TGCGCCAGCAGCCCTAGCGAGGACGGCGTTGGCTACACCTTC.